This passage covers 5 T cell receptor beta chains from one sample sequenced in a study of blood T cell repertoires in COVID-19. Profiling relied on immunoSEQ multiplex PCR, and the TCRdb table lists in-frame clones only, not all of them. This table has 65,000 to 95,000 clones, around 89% appearing once. Sequencing used peripheral blood. The source of these receptors is a man in his 70s with active or convalescent COVID-19.

This clone has only a few counts. The rearrangement links TRBV10-3 to TRBJ2-1; TRBD2 aligns across 14 bases. Germline CDR1 is ENHRY and CDR2 is SYGVKD. V shed 7 bases and J 5 bases; nucleotides not matched to a gene: 4. The CDR3 consists of 15 residues. The CDR3 protein is CAIMETSGGDNEQFF. CDR3 coding DNA: TGTGCCATCATGGAGACTAGCGGGGGGGACAATGAGCAGTTCTTC.

The chain is built from TRBV2 and TRBJ2-3, with D tentatively TRBD2 (5 bases). Per the germline V gene, CDR1 is SNHLY and CDR2 is FYNNEI. The CDR3 is 15 amino acids. The V gene lost 6 bases and the J gene lost 2 bases, with 15 bases spanning the gap. The CDR3, as DNA: TGTGCCAGCAGCGACTACCTGCTTGACACAGATACGCAGTATTTT. As protein: CASSDYLLDTDTQYF. Drawing the rest from reference TRBV2 and TRBJ2-3, the complete variable domain is EPEVTQTPSHQVTQMGQEVILRCVPISNHLYFYWYRQILGQKVEFLVSFYNNEISEKSEIFDDQFSVERPDGSNFTLKIRSTKLEDSAMYFCASSDYLLDTDTQYFGPGTRLTVL.

The chain carries TRBV19 and TRBJ2-1; D perhaps matches TRBD1 (6 bases). V was shortened by 0 bases and J by 9 bases, with 15 bases between the two germline ends. There are 15 residues in the CDR3. In germline, CDR1 is LNHDA, CDR2 SQIVND (reference sequence). The CDR3 DNA follows: TGTGCCAGTAGTATAGATTCAGGGGCTGGTAGTGAGCAGTTCTTC. This gives the protein CASSIDSGAGSEQFF.

This chain joins TRBV7-2 and TRBJ1-1, with 8 bases fitting TRBD1. V was pared by 1 base and J by 4 bases, with 5 bases of the junction left unmatched. CDR1 is SGHTA, CDR2 FQGNSA, per germline. The CDR3 loop spans 15 amino acids. This CDR3 is CASSLVGQGITEAFF. CDR3 DNA: TGTGCCAGCAGCTTAGTTGGACAGGGAATCACTGAAGCTTTCTTT.

The rearrangement joins TRBV7-2 to TRBJ1-1, with TRBD1 as a possible D gene (5 bases). V lost 5 bases, J lost 5 bases, and 15 bases lay in between. There are 14 residues in the CDR3. CDR1 and CDR2 from the germline V gene are SGHTA and FQGNSA. The chain's CDR3 is CASSIQVGGTEAFF. The CDR3 region has the DNA TGTGCCAGCAGCATACAGGTTGGGGGGACTGAAGCTTTCTTT.